The 9 T cell receptor beta chains listed next were all sequenced from one sample in a study of T cell responses to AZD1222 COVID-19 vaccine. The protocol was immunoSEQ multiplex PCR, while the TCRdb copy is restricted to in-frame clones and leaves out a portion. The table includes about 48,000 clones, approximately 86% detected once. The source was peripheral blood, collected 28 days after the second AZD1222 dose. The origin of the receptors is an adult who received the AZD1222 COVID-19 vaccine.

The chain employs TRBV5-8 and TRBJ2-1, with 7 bases that match TRBD1. V lost 2 bases, J lost 4 bases, and 6 bases stayed unmatched. This CDR3 contains 15 residues. CDR1 and CDR2 (germline): SGHTS, YDEGEE. The CDR3 loop is CASSLPGTAYNEQFF. The CDR3 bases are TGTGCCAGCAGCTTACCCGGGACAGCGTACAATGAGCAGTTCTTC.

The chain uses TRBV7-8 and TRBJ2-5; 12 bases map to TRBD2. Germline assignment: CDR1 SGHVS and CDR2 FQNEAQ. With V trimmed by 5 bases and J by 5 bases, 12 bases remained unmatched. The CDR3 runs to 17 residues. The CDR3 bases are TGTGCCAGCAGCGAAGCTCTAGCGGGAGGGGCCCGGGAGACCCAGTACTTC. It codes for CASSEALAGGARETQYF. The variable domain in full, completed from reference TRBV7-8 and TRBJ2-5, reads GAGVSQSPRYKVAKRGQDVALRCDPISGHVSLFWYQQALGQGPEFLTYFQNEAQLDKSGLPSDRFFAERPEGSVSTLKIQRTQQEDSAVYLCASSEALAGGARETQYFGPGTRLLVL.

This chain connects TRBV3-1 (or the pseudogene TRBV3-2) to TRBJ1-2; D uncertain. This CDR3 is built from 13 residues. The ends were cut back, 1 base at V and 2 bases at J, with 5 bases in the middle. CDR1 is LGHDT and CDR2 is YNNKEL in the germline V gene (reference sequence). The chain's CDR3 is CASSQGPNYGYTF. As DNA, the CDR3 is TGTGCCAGCAGCCAAGGACCCAACTATGGCTACACCTTC.

The CDR3 DNA reads TGTGCCAGAAGCTTAACCAGGGAGAGCAATCAGCCCCAGCATTTT. Its translation: CARSLTRESNQPQHF. The rearrangement links TRBV7-5 to TRBJ1-5. TRBV7-5 is an annotated pseudogene. The CDR3 is 15 amino acids.

The chain carries TRBV4-3 and TRBJ2-1; no reliable D call. The V gene's germline CDR1 is LGHNA and CDR2 YSLEER. Trimming shortened V by 2 bases and J by 4 bases, and 6 bases separated the two germline ends. The CDR3 consists of 13 residues. In nucleotides, the CDR3 is TGCGCCAGCAGCCAAACTACATACAATGAGCAGTTCTTC. It is translated as CASSQTTYNEQFF.

CDR3: CASSPPYEQYF. CDR3 nucleotides: TGTGCCAGCAGTCCACCCTACGAGCAGTACTTC. The V call is TRBV6-1, the J call TRBJ2-7; D gene unclear. V was shortened by 5 bases and J by 2 bases, with 4 bases between the two germline ends. Germline-derived CDR1 and CDR2 are MNHNS and SASEGT. This CDR3 has 11 amino acids.

This clone was counted a single time. The chain carries TRBV28 and TRBJ1-6, with no clear D. V shed 6 bases and J shed 10 bases, with 16 bases lying between them. The CDR3 runs 14 residues. CDR1 and CDR2 (germline): MDHEN, SYDVKM. The DNA for the CDR3 is TGTGCCAGCAGATGGGTGGCGAGTCGGTCACCCCTCCACTTT. Its translation: CASRWVASRSPLHF.

This chain links TRBV27 with TRBJ2-7, with 11 bases fitting TRBD2. CDR1 MNHEY and CDR2 SMNVEV come from the germline V gene (reference sequence). V lost 5 bases and J lost 0; bases outside the gene matches: 3. CDR3 length: 15 residues. CDR3 nucleotides: TGTGCCAGCAGTAGGCTAGCGGGAGGCTCCTACGAGCAGTACTTC. Protein: CASSRLAGGSYEQYF.

The rearrangement links TRBV11-2 to TRBJ2-7; tentative D call: TRBD2 (5 bases). Germline assignment: CDR1 SGHAT and CDR2 FQNNGV. Trimming left V 1 base short and J 4 bases short, with 14 bases between. This CDR3 contains 15 residues. CDR3 in DNA: TGTGCCAGCAGCTTAGCGGGGTTAATGGGATACGAGCAGTACTTC. It translates to CASSLAGLMGYEQYF.